This TCR beta chain was recovered during a study of identical twins. General study findings and limits: One should note that invariant MAIT and iNKT cells could partly confound zero-insertion analyses.

In TCRdb, the 5' RACE reads were re-called with MiXCR into one record per CDR3 protein. Of 200,000 to 250,000 distinct CDR3 sequences listed, 11% to 15% are singletons. V was pared by 5 bases and J by 0 bases, with 14 bases between. The CDR3 loop spans 16 amino acids. CDR1 is SGHNT, CDR2 YENEEA, per germline. About this clonotype itself: Its matching antigen is unknown.

The source of this sequence is a woman aged 18-30 years in good health. The rearrangement uses TRBV11-3 and TRBJ2-1; D possibly corresponds to TRBD2 (6 bases). Sequencing was carried out using memory (CD45RO+) T cells sorted from blood. The CDR3 reads CASSGGASTSYNEQFF. The CDR3 bases are TGTGCCAGCAGCGGAGGGGCCTCCACCTCCTACAATGAGCAGTTCTTC.